The T cell receptor (beta chain) under discussion was sequenced for a study of shared T cell receptors in the human thymus. TCRdb keeps only in-frame clones here, not all; method: immunoSEQ multiplex PCR. The repertoire includes approximately 660,000 clones, roughly 88% of them detected once, and around 0.01% sits in the top ten. This clone was observed a single time. Germline V gene sequence: CDR1 SGHRS, CDR2 YFSETQ. The germline V and J ends were trimmed by 4 bases and 3 bases, with 11 bases remaining between them. The CDR3 is 14 amino acids. The same sample was also studied in work on human thymus T cells. That paper adds: Thymic tissue was derived from resections collected during corrective heart surgery.

The chain has TRBV5-1 and TRBJ2-1; a weak D match, TRBD2 (6 bases). The TCR comes from a boy under two years old with a congenital heart defect. Specimen: thymocytes. This CDR3 reads CASSLTSFYNEQFF. In nucleotides, the CDR3 is TGCGCCAGCAGCCTAACTAGCTTCTACAATGAGCAGTTCTTC.